This entry lists 19 T cell receptor beta chains sequenced from one sample in a study of identical twins. In TCRdb, the 5' RACE reads were re-called with MiXCR into one record per CDR3 protein. This table has a few hundred thousand distinct CDR3 sequences, approximately 8.7% appearing once. Sequencing used naive T cells sorted from blood. The receptor source for this set is a woman between 45 and 60 years old in good health.

This chain uses TRBV29-1 with TRBJ2-3; 10 bases line up with TRBD1. CDR3 size: 13 residues. Germline loops: CDR1 SQVTM, CDR2 ANQGSEA. V gave up 4 bases and J gave up 8 bases; unmatched junction bases: 6. The CDR3 loop reads CSVVGQGLSTQYF. The CDR3 nucleotides are TGCAGCGTTGTGGGACAGGGGTTGTCTACGCAGTATTTT.

V gene TRBV12-5 combines with J gene TRBJ2-5; D is possibly TRBD1 or TRBD2 (5 bases each). CDR1 LGHNT and CDR2 FRNRAP come from the germline V gene. The CDR3 runs 13 residues. V was cut by 1 base and J by 9 bases, with 12 bases left in between. Here the CDR3 DNA reads TGTGCTAGTGGTTTGGGGGACCCGGCGGCCCAGTACTTC. Protein sequence: CASGLGDPAAQYF.

The chain joins TRBV12-3 or TRBV12-4 to TRBJ2-7; TRBD1 matches 7 bases. The CDR3 loop spans 13 amino acids. The junction had 8 bases not matched to a gene; V was cut back by 6 bases and J by 6 bases. The CDR3 DNA sequence: TGTGCCAGCAGCTACGGACAGGTCCCCGAGCAGTACTTC. This gives the protein CASSYGQVPEQYF.

This clonotype was seen a handful of times. V and J are TRBV20-1 and TRBJ2-3; the D gene is possibly TRBD2 (6 bases). The CDR3 has 13 amino acids. Germline CDR1 and CDR2: DFQATT and SNEGSKA (reference sequence). The CDR3 is CTLGGPRTDTQYF. In nucleotides, the CDR3 is TGCACCCTCGGAGGGCCCCGCACAGATACGCAGTATTTT.

V usage is TRBV7-8 and J usage is TRBJ2-5; TRBD2 matches 12 bases. V lost 2 bases and J lost 4; bases outside the gene matches: 11. In germline, CDR1 is SGHVS, CDR2 FQNEAQ. This CDR3 contains 18 residues. The CDR3 reads CASSLSASGRAVVETQYF. The DNA of the CDR3 is TGTGCCAGCAGCTTATCAGCTAGCGGGAGGGCCGTTGTAGAGACCCAGTACTTC.

The rearrangement uses TRBV20-1 and TRBJ1-1; 8 positions match TRBD1. The germline CDR1 and CDR2 sequences are DFQATT and SNEGSKA (reference sequence). Losses at the gene ends were 5 bases for V and 0 bases for J; bases not matched to a gene: 11. The CDR3 consists of 16 residues. The CDR3 is CSAAGGSVKMNTEAFF. CDR3 in DNA: TGCAGTGCTGCAGGGGGCTCCGTTAAAATGAACACTGAAGCTTTCTTT.

The rearrangement joins TRBV12-3 or TRBV12-4 to TRBJ2-3, with D perhaps matching TRBD1 (5 bases). V was clipped by 8 bases and J by 2 bases, with 17 bases between them. CDR3 size: 15 residues. Here the CDR3 reads CASPPVGALTDTQYF. CDR3 nucleotide sequence: TGTGCCAGCCCCCCGGTTGGGGCCCTCACAGATACGCAGTATTTT.

This clonotype came up a few times. This rearrangement joins TRBV29-1 to TRBJ1-5, with no clear D. V lost 6 bases to trimming and J lost 6 bases, with 6 bases between them. The germline V gene has CDR1 SQVTM and CDR2 ANQGSEA. The CDR3 consists of 10 residues. CDR3 sequence: CSVGSQPQHF. The CDR3 bases are TGCAGCGTCGGCAGTCAGCCCCAGCATTTT.

The chain links TRBV6-1 to TRBJ2-3; 7 bases agree with TRBD1. Germline V gene data show CDR1 as MNHNS and CDR2 as SASEGT. CDR3 length: 17 amino acids. The V and J ends lost 4 bases and 1 base, in that order; junction bases with no gene match: 11. CDR3 nucleotide sequence: TGTGCCAGCAGTGCGACCTCTACAGGGGTTGGCACAGATACGCAGTATTTT. Translated, it gives CASSATSTGVGTDTQYF.

The chain carries TRBV27 and TRBJ2-1, with 8 positions matching TRBD1. J lost 8 bases, V lost 4 bases, and 7 bases had no gene match. Germline V gene sequence: CDR1 MNHEY, CDR2 SMNVEV (reference sequence). This CDR3 comprises 14 residues. This CDR3 is CASSSSTGVDEQFF. The CDR3 nucleotides are TGTGCCAGCAGTTCCTCGACAGGGGTGGATGAGCAGTTCTTC.

This clonotype showed up many times. This CDR3 reads CASSQDTSGLQETQYF. The CDR3 DNA sequence: TGCGCCAGCAGCCAAGATACTAGCGGCCTCCAAGAGACCCAGTACTTC. This rearrangement joins TRBV4-1 to TRBJ2-5; 8 bases agree with TRBD2. Trimming cost V 0 bases and J 1 base; bases outside gene matches: 4. The CDR3 has 16 residues. CDR1 and CDR2 (germline): MGHRA, YSYEKL.

This clonotype was seen more than once but under ten times. This chain connects TRBV7-3 to TRBJ2-7; D remains unclear. The CDR3 runs 13 residues. The V end lost 0 bases, the J end lost 7 bases, and 10 bases lay between the germline ends. The germline CDR1 and CDR2 sequences are SGHTA and FQGTGA. CDR3 in amino acids: CASSLTILEEQYF. DNA of the CDR3: TGTGCCAGCAGCTTAACTATTTTGGAAGAGCAGTACTTC.

V gene TRBV7-8 combines with J gene TRBJ2-1, with 7 bases identical to TRBD1. The CDR3 sequence is 16 residues long. Germline V gene data show CDR1 as SGHVS and CDR2 as FQNEAQ. With V trimmed by 1 base and J by 0 bases, 3 bases remained unmatched. The CDR3 nucleotides read TGTGCCAGCAGCTTAGAGGACAGGAGCTCCTACAATGAGCAGTTCTTC. This encodes CASSLEDRSSYNEQFF.

The sample holds a few counts of this clonotype. The chain recombines TRBV5-1 with TRBJ2-7; 9 bases align to TRBD2. This CDR3 has 14 amino acids. With V trimmed by 9 bases and J by 2 bases, 9 bases remained unmatched. Germline V lookup: CDR1 SGHRS, CDR2 YFSETQ. The CDR3 DNA follows: TGCGCCACCAGGCGGCTAGCGGGACCCTACGAGCAGTACTTC. Translation: CATRRLAGPYEQYF.

This rearrangement joins TRBV6-4 to TRBJ2-2, with a tentative D call TRBD1 (5 bases). There are 13 residues in the CDR3. The germline gives CDR1 MRHNA, CDR2 SNTAGT. Trimming took 8 bases from V and 6 from J, leaving 13 bases between them. The CDR3, as DNA: TGTGCCAGCGCGGCATCAGGGCCCGGGGAGCTGTTTTTT. It translates to CASAASGPGELFF.

This clonotype was picked up many times. The rearrangement links TRBV12-3 or TRBV12-4 to TRBJ2-1, with 8 bases fitting TRBD1. J was trimmed by 7 bases and V by 6 bases; bases with no gene match: 8. The CDR3 loop spans 14 amino acids. The CDR3 sequence: CASRFRGPTNEQFF. The DNA for the CDR3 is TGTGCCAGCAGGTTCAGGGGGCCAACAAATGAGCAGTTCTTC.

This clonotype was seen a handful of times. CDR3 DNA: TGCAGTGCCTATGGGGGGACCCCTGAAGAGCAGTACTTC. This gives the protein CSAYGGTPEEQYF. V gene TRBV20-1 combines with J gene TRBJ2-7; maybe TRBD2 (6 bases). CDR3 size: 13 residues. Trimming left V 6 bases short and J 7 bases short, with 19 bases between. The germline CDR1 and CDR2 sequences are DFQATT and SNEGSKA (reference sequence).

Only a few counts were recorded for this clonotype. The DNA for the CDR3 is TGCGCCAGCAGCTACGGACAGGGTTACGAGCAGTACGTC. Amino acids: CASSYGQGYEQYV. The V and J genes are TRBV10-1 and TRBJ2-7; 8 bases line up with TRBD1. Germline CDR1 reads WNHNN; CDR2 reads SYGVQD (reference sequence). The CDR3 extends over 13 amino acids. V was clipped by 6 bases and J by 4 bases; unmatched bases: 5.

This clonotype was detected many times. The chain is built from TRBV29-1 and TRBJ2-4; no clear D gene. Germline V CDR1 and CDR2: SQVTM, ANQGSEA. The CDR3 runs to 16 residues. V dropped 5 bases and J dropped 3 bases, with 20 bases sitting between them. The CDR3 is CSVLPVMDRYKNIQYF. Written as DNA, the CDR3 is TGCAGCGTTTTGCCCGTAATGGATAGGTACAAAAACATTCAGTACTTC.